Sequencing of this T cell receptor (beta chain) was carried out in a study of blood T cell repertoires in COVID-19. Study details: The origin of the acute and convalescent COVID-19 samples was the United States, Italy and Spain. PBMCs, B-cell-depleted T cells, or T cells provided the cDNA or gDNA that made up the material.

The germline gives CDR1 SGHRS, CDR2 YFSETQ. V shed 0 bases and J shed 0 bases, with 11 bases lying between them. The CDR3 runs 16 residues. In the original processing: Nucleated cell number was recorded as an estimate derived from reference gene primer amplification. Produced via immunoSEQ multiplex PCR; TCRdb's table is partial and in-frame only. The V and J calls and clone size are taken from that table; D and trimming were inferred from the DNA. The sample has 200,000 to 250,000 clones, approximately 91% seen once; the top ten hold 4.8%. Material for sequencing was peripheral blood. The chain combines TRBV5-1 with TRBJ2-3; D not certain. The receptor was isolated from a woman aged 40 to 50 with acute or convalescent COVID-19. This CDR3 reads CASSLAAASSTDTQYF. CDR3 coding DNA: TGCGCCAGCAGCTTGGCTGCGGCATCTAGCACAGATACGCAGTATTTT.